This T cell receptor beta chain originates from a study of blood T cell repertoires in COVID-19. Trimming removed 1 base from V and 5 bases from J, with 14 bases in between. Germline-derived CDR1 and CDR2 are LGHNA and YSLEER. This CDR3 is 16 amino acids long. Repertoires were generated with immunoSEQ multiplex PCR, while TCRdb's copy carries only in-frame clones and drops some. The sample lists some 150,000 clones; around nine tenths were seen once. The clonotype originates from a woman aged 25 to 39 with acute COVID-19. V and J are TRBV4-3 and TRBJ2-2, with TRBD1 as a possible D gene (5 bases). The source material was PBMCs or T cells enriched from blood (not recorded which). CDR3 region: CASSQGKTEYTGELFF. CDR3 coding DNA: TGCGCCAGCAGCCAAGGGAAGACAGAATATACCGGGGAGCTGTTTTTT.